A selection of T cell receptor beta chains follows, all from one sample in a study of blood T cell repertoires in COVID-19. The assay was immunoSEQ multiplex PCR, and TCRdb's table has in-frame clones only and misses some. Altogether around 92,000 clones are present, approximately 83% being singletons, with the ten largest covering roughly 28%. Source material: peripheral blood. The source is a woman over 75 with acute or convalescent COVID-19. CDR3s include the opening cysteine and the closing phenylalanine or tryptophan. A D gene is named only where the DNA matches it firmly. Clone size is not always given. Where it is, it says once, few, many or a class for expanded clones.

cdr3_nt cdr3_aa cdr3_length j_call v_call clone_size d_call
TGTGCCAGCAGTCCTCGGGGGGGAGATACGCAGTATTTT CASSPRGGDTQYF 13 TRBJ2-3 TRBV25-1 - TRBD2
TGTGCCATCAGCGTTAGCGGTTCGAACACCGGGGAGCTGTTTTTT CAISVSGSNTGELFF 15 TRBJ2-2 TRBV10-3 once -
TGTGCCAGCAGCCACCCCGGGCAAGAGACCCAGTACTTC CASSHPGQETQYF 13 TRBJ2-5 TRBV3-1/TRBV3-2 - -
TGTGCCAGCAGCTTTAATCCAGCGGGAGTTGACGAGCAGTTCTTC CASSFNPAGVDEQFF 15 TRBJ2-1 TRBV7-2 - TRBD2
TGTGCCAGCAGCCAAGGGGAACTAGCTCGTGGCACAGATACGCAGTATTTT CASSQGELARGTDTQYF 17 TRBJ2-3 TRBV3-1/TRBV3-2 - -
TGTGCCAGCAGCCAGGCCGGGACTCGGAATTCACCCCTCCACTTT CASSQAGTRNSPLHF 15 TRBJ1-6 TRBV3-1/TRBV3-2 - -
TGTGCCAGCAGCCAAGGCCCTTGGACTGGGTACCAAGAGACCCAGTACTTC CASSQGPWTGYQETQYF 17 TRBJ2-5 TRBV3-1/TRBV3-2 few -
TGTGCCAGCAGCTTAGTGTTGGGGCTTAGCACAGATACGCAGTATTTT CASSLVLGLSTDTQYF 16 TRBJ2-3 TRBV11-3 - -
TGTGCCACCAGTGATCAGCGACGGATGCAGTACTTC CATSDQRRMQYF 12 TRBJ2-7 TRBV24-1 - -
TGTGCCTGGGCGACTAGCGGGATGAGCTCCTACGAGCAGTACTTC CAWATSGMSSYEQYF 15 TRBJ2-7 TRBV30 - TRBD2